This TCR beta chain appears in the sequencing data of a study of T cells in Graves' hyperthyroidism and ophthalmopathy. Used for diagnoses were clinical symptoms, serum thyroxine and TRAb, thyroid ultrasound and orbital computed tomography. Any symptoms of ophthalmopathy came after the first hyperthyroidism diagnosis, from which the blood sample dates. Fresh peripheral blood, about 9.9 ml, yielded the PBMCs. The V and J ends lost 7 bases and 7 bases respectively, with 19 bases between them. The CDR3 covers 14 residues. Germline CDR1 reads SGHTA; CDR2 reads FQGNSA. In its sample, this clonotype was seen a few times. Amplified TCR beta CDR3 regions came from RNA transcripts. The HTBI primer set served for first-round RT-PCR of the TCR CDR3. TCRdb redid the calling of the multiplex PCR reads with MiXCR, one entry per CDR3 protein. This sample carries about 770,000 distinct CDR3 sequences, around 19% of them seen once, and the ten largest clones take roughly 17%.

The genes are TRBV7-2 and TRBJ1-2; D gene unclear. The source is a woman between 50 and 59 years old with Graves' hyperthyroidism that later progressed to Graves' ophthalmopathy. The sequencing sample was made of blood. Here the CDR3 DNA reads TGTGCCAGCACCTCAGACCCGCGGGTGGGTGGCTACACCTTC. It is translated as CASTSDPRVGGYTF.